These 19 T cell receptor beta chains came from one sample sequenced in a study of blood T cells in healthy people across ages (dated by TCRdb to the mid-2010s). Libraries were made using 5' RACE. A second about 7 to 11 cycle PCR used a sample-barcoded 5' primer and a J-beta primer mix. In TCRdb, the public reads were trimmed at Q25 with fastp and aligned with MiXCR, with productive beta chains retained. When rows share a CDR3 protein, they turn into one entry using the most common DNA and genes. The sample table holds some 1.8 million distinct CDR3 sequences, of which 39% were seen once. The leading ten clones occupy 23% of the sample. Sequenced sample: blood. Receptors originate from a human donor in good health.

The chain joins TRBV6-6 to TRBJ1-1, with 7 bases lining up with TRBD1. Germline-derived CDR1 and CDR2 are MNHNY and SVGAGI (reference sequence). Trimming took 8 bases from V and 5 from J; bases not matched to a gene: 11. This CDR3 comprises 14 residues. The DNA for the CDR3 is TGTGCCAGCGGCCGGGGGCAGGGGGAGACTGAAGCTTTCTTT. As protein: CASGRGQGETEAFF.

The V and J genes are TRBV2 and TRBJ2-3; TRBD2 aligns across 12 bases. The CDR3 has 19 residues. V lost 2 bases, J lost 1 base, and 10 bases stayed unmatched. Germline loops: CDR1 SNHLY, CDR2 FYNNEI. CDR3 in amino acids: CASSELSSGGALGTDTQYF. The DNA of the CDR3 is TGTGCCAGCAGTGAACTGTCTAGCGGGGGGGCCTTGGGCACAGATACGCAGTATTTT.

This clonotype was seen only a few times. The chain uses TRBV2 and TRBJ2-7, with 7 bases matching TRBD2. Germline values: CDR1 SNHLY, CDR2 FYNNEI. The CDR3 is made up of 12 amino acids. The V and J ends lost 7 bases and 7 bases, in that order; junction bases with no gene match: 7. Here the CDR3 DNA reads TGTGCCAGCACGGGGGGTCAAAGGGAGCAGTACTTC. As protein: CASTGGQREQYF.

Only a few counts were recorded for this clonotype. This chain uses TRBV5-6 with TRBJ2-1, with 10 nucleotides matching TRBD1. J was trimmed by 8 bases and V by 0 bases; bases with no gene match: 5. The CDR3 runs to 15 residues. Germline V gene sequence: CDR1 SGHDT, CDR2 YYEEEE. The CDR3 region has the DNA TGTGCCAGCAGCTTGGGGGGACAGGGGTTCCATGAGCAGTTCTTC. Translating gives CASSLGGQGFHEQFF.

This chain connects TRBV4-1 to TRBJ2-5, with D perhaps TRBD1 (5 bases). Matching the DNA end better, TRBJ2-7 makes the J call doubtful. CDR3 length equals 14 residues. Germline-derived CDR1 and CDR2 are MGHRA and YSYEKL. The CDR3, as DNA: TGCGCCAGCAGCCAAACAGGTCTTGACTACGAGCAGTACTTC. Protein sequence: CASSQTGLDYEQYF.

This clonotype came up a few times. The genes are TRBV12-3 or TRBV12-4 and TRBJ1-1, with unresolved D. The CDR3 contains 14 residues. V was trimmed by 6 bases and J by 1 base, leaving 12 bases between them. CDR3 region: CASSPWEGNTEAFF. CDR3 DNA sequence: TGTGCCAGCAGCCCCTGGGAGGGGAACACTGAAGCTTTCTTT.

This chain joins TRBV28 and TRBJ2-7; 10 nucleotides match TRBD2. Germline V gene lookup returns CDR1 MDHEN and CDR2 SYDVKM. With 7 bases clipped from V and 5 bases from J, the junction kept 11 bases outside the gene matches. There are 15 residues in the CDR3. CDR3: CASKVAGGSRDEQYF. CDR3 nucleotide sequence: TGTGCCAGCAAGGTAGCGGGGGGTTCAAGGGACGAGCAGTACTTC.

The V call is TRBV27, the J call TRBJ2-1; D unresolved. V was clipped by 3 bases and J by 6 bases, with 15 bases between them. The CDR3 sequence is 15 residues long. Germline CDR1 MNHEY, CDR2 SMNVEV (reference sequence). The CDR3 sequence is CASSFLTSTPNEQFF. CDR3 nucleotides: TGTGCCAGCAGTTTCCTGACAAGCACCCCCAATGAGCAGTTCTTC.

Remarks on this clonotype: It may be a read error: a sequence one base away is much more abundant. The CDR3 DNA reads as TGTGCCATCAGGGACGTGGGGGATGATGGCTACACCTTC. Encoded protein: CAIRDVGDDGYTF. The genes are TRBV10-3 and TRBJ1-2, with D possibly matching TRBD1 (5 bases). V shed 6 bases and J shed 6 bases, with 14 bases lying between them. Germline V gene lookup returns CDR1 ENHRY and CDR2 SYGVKD. This CDR3 comprises 13 residues.

The CDR3: CASLGPPANTGELFF. The CDR3 bases are TGTGCCAGCTTAGGACCCCCAGCGAACACCGGGGAGCTGTTTTTT. This chain uses TRBV12-3 or TRBV12-4 with TRBJ2-2; D not resolved. CDR3 length: 15 residues. Trimming stripped 8 bases from V and 0 bases from J, with 13 bases between.

This sequence joins TRBV5-1 and TRBJ1-2; 8 nucleotides line up with TRBD1. The CDR3 totals 16 residues. Germline CDR1 reads SGHRS; CDR2 reads YFSETQ. Germline trimming cut 3 bases from V and 1 base from J; bases unmatched to any gene: 8. CDR3 nucleotide sequence: TGCGCCAGCAGCTCGGGGACAGGACACATTAACTATGGCTACACCTTC. It translates to CASSSGTGHINYGYTF.

This clonotype occurred a few times. The chain combines TRBV27 with TRBJ2-3, with a possible D match to TRBD1 (6 bases). Germline CDR1 MNHEY, CDR2 SMNVEV (reference sequence). V shed 3 bases and J shed 3 bases, with 19 bases lying between them. This CDR3 spans 17 amino acids. For the CDR3, the DNA is TGTGCCAGCAGTTTCTCGACAGGAATGATTGGTACAGATACGCAGTATTTT. Translating it yields CASSFSTGMIGTDTQYF.

This clonotype was detected only once. V is TRBV7-9 and J is TRBJ1-2, with 7 bases fitting TRBD1. This CDR3 has 16 residues. With 4 bases clipped from V and 1 base from J, the junction kept 9 bases outside the gene matches. Germline CDR1 is SEHNR and CDR2 is FQNEAQ (reference sequence). The DNA of the CDR3 is TGTGCCAGCAGCTCAATCGGAGGGGGCCGTAACTATGGCTACACCTTC. Protein: CASSSIGGGRNYGYTF.

This chain connects TRBV7-9 to TRBJ1-6, with TRBD1 identical over 8 bases. Germline loops: CDR1 SEHNR, CDR2 FQNEAQ (reference sequence). The CDR3 runs 16 residues. Germline trimming cut 5 bases from V and 9 bases from J; bases unmatched to any gene: 12. CDR3 bases: TGTGCCAGCAGCAATATCCGACAGGGGACTAGTTCACCCCTCCACTTT. Translated, it gives CASSNIRQGTSSPLHF.

In DNA, the CDR3 is TGCAGTGCTAGGGAGGGGGCATCGGACTATGGCTACACCTTC. Protein: CSAREGASDYGYTF. J is TRBJ1-2 and V is TRBV20-1; the match to TRBD1 covers 7 bases. The CDR3 consists of 14 residues. V was clipped by 3 bases and J by 3 bases; unmatched bases: 7. CDR1 and CDR2 (germline): DFQATT, SNEGSKA (reference sequence).

V usage is TRBV5-1 and J usage is TRBJ2-3, with 9 bases fitting TRBD2. The CDR3 totals 16 residues. From germline, CDR1 is SGHRS and CDR2 YFSETQ. The V and J ends lost 6 bases and 2 bases, in that order; junction bases with no gene match: 10. As DNA, the CDR3 is TGCGCCAGCAACTCTAGCGGGGAAATTTTCACAGATACGCAGTATTTT. This codes for CASNSSGEIFTDTQYF.

This chain joins TRBV29-1 and TRBJ1-6, with TRBD1 as a possible D gene (6 bases). Trimming took 6 bases from V and 7 from J, leaving 13 bases between them. Germline CDR1 and CDR2: SQVTM and ANQGSEA. The CDR3 is 13 residues long. The CDR3 DNA reads as TGCAGCGTCGAGGTCGGGGGCAATTCACCCCTCCACTTT. This translates into CSVEVGGNSPLHF.

This clonotype was observed at least ten times. The chain uses TRBV28 and TRBJ2-3; D call uncertain. Trimming removed 5 bases at V and 0 bases at J, with 6 bases between. The CDR3 sequence is 13 residues long. Germline V CDR1 and CDR2: MDHEN, SYDVKM. DNA for the CDR3: TGTGCCAGCAGTACCCCTAGCACAGATACGCAGTATTTT. It specifies CASSTPSTDTQYF.

This chain links TRBV10-3 with TRBJ2-7; D gene unclear. This CDR3 has 12 amino acids. The germline V gene encodes CDR1 ENHRY and CDR2 SYGVKD. V was cut by 6 bases and J by 4 bases, with 10 bases left in between. The CDR3 DNA follows: TGTGCCATCAGCAATCCGGGTTACGAGCAGTACTTC. This codes for CAISNPGYEQYF.